A single TCR beta chain is shown here with its context. Germline lookup yields CDR1 KGHDR and CDR2 SFDVKD. V trimming: 4 bases; J trimming: 3 bases; junction bases outside the gene matches: 3. The CDR3 is 16 residues long. The record originates from a study of blood T cell repertoires in COVID-19. At the level of the study: Sample material is recorded as cDNA or gDNA derived from T cells, B-cell-depleted T cells, or PBMCs.

Assay: immunoSEQ multiplex PCR; the TCRdb copy retains only in-frame clones and omits some. The table records tens of thousands of clones, about 85% of them present only once. Sequenced sample: peripheral blood. The sequence was collected from a woman between 70 and 85 years old with active COVID-19. The chain joins TRBV24-1 to TRBJ2-3; 13 bases are shared with TRBD2. The CDR3 sequence is CATSDRTSGSTDTQYF. The CDR3 DNA follows: TGTGCCACCAGTGACCGGACTAGCGGGAGTACAGATACGCAGTATTTT.